This T cell receptor beta chain originates from a study of Ad26.COV2.S vaccination and SARS-CoV-2 variants. The study, taken as a whole, reports: It was vaccine recipients, not placebo recipients, who had the higher spike-specific TCR breadth.

The treatment is: 19 received Ad26.COV2.S at low or high dose, single or two shots; about five received placebo; per-sample allocation not given. It was on day 63 after the first vaccine or placebo injection that samples were taken. Note on this clone: Its antigen remains unknown.

Libraries were prepared by immunoSEQ multiplex PCR; TCRdb keeps only in-frame clonotypes and omits some of them. The sample contains a few hundred thousand clones, roughly 90% of which appear only once. The sequences come from peripheral blood, collected in a trial of Ad26.COV2.S vaccine versus placebo. The receptor's source is a person between 18 and 65 years old who received the Ad26.COV2.S COVID-19 vaccine or a placebo.

The chain's CDR3 is CASSQDTLPYEQYF. CDR3 bases: TGTGCCAGCAGCCAGGACACGCTACCCTACGAGCAGTACTTC. V usage is TRBV28 and J usage is TRBJ2-7, with D possibly TRBD1 on 5 matching bases. The length of the CDR3 is 14 residues. Germline V CDR1 and CDR2: MDHEN, SYDVKM. V was shortened by 6 bases and J by 2 bases, with 14 bases between the two germline ends. The complete variable domain, with remaining parts taken from reference TRBV28 and TRBJ2-7, reads DVKVTQSSRYLVKRTGEKVFLECVQDMDHENMFWYRQDPGLGLRLIYFSYDVKMKEKGDIPEGYSVSREKKERFSLILESASTNQTSMYLCASSQDTLPYEQYFGPGTRLTVT.